These 16 T cell receptor beta chains share one sample of origin, sequenced in a study of high-grade serous ovarian cancer treatment subgroups. The assay was immunoSEQ multiplex PCR, and TCRdb's table has in-frame clones only and misses some. The sample holds 2,000 to 3,000 clones; roughly 72% are singletons and the top ten take about an eighth. Tumor samples were obtained before definitive surgery or chemotherapy. The sequenced sample consisted of tumor tissue. Receptors originate from a human donor with high-grade serous ovarian cancer.

The chain combines TRBV10-3 with TRBJ1-5; weak D call: TRBD1 (6 bases). The CDR3 has 16 amino acids. V gave up 10 bases and J gave up 0 bases, with 19 bases separating them. From germline, CDR1 is ENHRY and CDR2 SYGVKD. The CDR3 coding sequence is TGTGCCACCCGGGCAGGGGCGGGTAATAGCAATCAGCCCCAGCATTTT. It specifies CATRAGAGNSNQPQHF.

The chain recombines TRBV7-2 with TRBJ2-3; possibly TRBD1 for D (6 bases). This CDR3 region has 14 residues. V lost 5 bases to trimming and J lost 2 bases, with 11 bases between them. Germline values: CDR1 SGHTA, CDR2 FQGNSA. The CDR3 sequence is CASSTGQTTDTQYF. In nucleotides, the CDR3 is TGTGCCAGCAGCACAGGACAGACCACAGATACGCAGTATTTT.

The rearrangement joins TRBV7-2 to TRBJ2-1; a possible D gene is TRBD2 (5 bases). The CDR3 is made up of 15 amino acids. Germline assignment: CDR1 SGHTA and CDR2 FQGNSA. Trimming stripped 3 bases from V and 0 bases from J, with 9 bases between. CDR3 bases: TGTGCCAGCAGCTTGCTAGCTTTCTCCTACAATGAGCAGTTCTTC. This gives the protein CASSLLAFSYNEQFF.

This clone turned up a few times. The same CDR3 also results from other DNA sequences found in this sample. The V and J genes are TRBV27 and TRBJ2-1, with D possibly TRBD1 on 5 matching bases. The ends were cut back, 5 bases at V and 4 bases at J, with 9 bases in the middle. CDR3 length: 13 residues. Germline CDR1 is MNHEY and CDR2 is SMNVEV (reference sequence). The CDR3 region is CASSLTEYNEQFF. CDR3 in DNA: TGTGCCAGCAGTCTGACAGAATACAATGAGCAGTTCTTC.

The chain joins TRBV27 to TRBJ2-7; D perhaps matches TRBD2 (5 bases). Trimming removed 2 bases from V and 2 bases from J, with 10 bases in between. The CDR3 length is 14 residues. CDR1 is MNHEY and CDR2 is SMNVEV in the germline V gene (reference sequence). Written as DNA, the CDR3 is TGTGCCAGCAGTTTAGGACTGCGTACCTACGAGCAGTACTTC. Translating it yields CASSLGLRTYEQYF.

The V gene is TRBV10-3, the J gene TRBJ2-3, with D possibly being TRBD1 (6 bases). The CDR3 loop spans 15 amino acids. Germline loops: CDR1 ENHRY, CDR2 SYGVKD. The V end was cut by 10 bases, the J end by 3 bases, with 20 bases between. In DNA form, the CDR3 reads TGTGCCACCACCCCCCGAGGGACAACGACAGATACGCAGTATTTT. Amino acids: CATTPRGTTTDTQYF.

This chain uses TRBV6-1 with TRBJ2-6, with D hard to call. The CDR3 runs 15 residues. V shed 6 bases and J shed 2 bases, with 11 bases lying between them. Per the germline V gene, CDR1 is MNHNS and CDR2 is SASEGT. The CDR3 loop reads CASSATDTGANVLTF. Written as DNA, the CDR3 is TGTGCCAGCAGCGCTACAGATACTGGGGCCAACGTCCTGACTTTC.

V is TRBV5-1 and J is TRBJ2-5; the D is unclear. V was clipped by 2 bases and J by 2 bases, with 10 bases between them. Germline V CDR1 and CDR2: SGHRS, YFSETQ. The CDR3 contains 14 residues. The CDR3: CASSLGSWQETQYF. The CDR3 DNA sequence: TGCGCCAGCAGCTTAGGTAGCTGGCAAGAGACCCAGTACTTC.

The sample holds one count of this clone. Compared with germline, one end of the junction differs, possibly owing to a read error. The chain links TRBV7-7 to TRBJ2-1; D unclear. Germline assignment: CDR1 SSHAT and CDR2 FNYEAQ (reference sequence). This CDR3 spans 15 amino acids. In DNA form, the CDR3 reads TGTGCTAGCAGCTTAACACCGAGCTCCTACAATGAGCAGTTCTTC. It yields the protein CASSLTPSSYNEQFF.

V usage is TRBV5-6 and J usage is TRBJ2-2, with TRBD2 matching 11 bases. The trim removed 5 bases at V and 1 base at J, leaving 7 bases unmatched. The CDR3 covers 17 residues. Germline V gene lookup returns CDR1 SGHDT and CDR2 YYEEEE. CDR3 amino acids: CASRGLGLAENTGELFF. Here the CDR3 DNA reads TGTGCCAGCAGGGGCCTGGGACTAGCGGAGAACACCGGGGAGCTGTTTTTT.

The chain uses TRBV4-1 and TRBJ2-1; weak D call: TRBD1 (6 bases). CDR1 is MGHRA, CDR2 YSYEKL, per germline. This CDR3 spans 15 amino acids. The V end was cut by 4 bases, the J end by 3 bases, with 13 bases between. CDR3 amino acids: CASSRGHRDYNEQFF. The DNA of the CDR3 is TGCGCCAGCAGCCGGGGGCACCGGGACTACAATGAGCAGTTCTTC.

In its sample, this clone was seen a few times. V gene TRBV9 combines with J gene TRBJ2-7, with D maybe TRBD2 (5 bases). There are 12 residues in the CDR3. The V gene lost 3 bases and the J gene lost 4 bases, with 8 bases spanning the gap. Germline V gene data show CDR1 as SGDLS and CDR2 as YYNGEE. The CDR3 is CASSGTRYEQYF. The CDR3 DNA sequence: TGTGCCAGCAGCGGGACTCGATACGAGCAGTACTTC.

The V gene is TRBV27, the J gene TRBJ1-4; D is unresolved. The CDR3 totals 16 residues. V lost 6 bases, J lost 4 bases, and 18 bases lay in between. Germline V gene lookup returns CDR1 MNHEY and CDR2 SMNVEV (reference sequence). The CDR3 nucleotides are TGTGCCAGCAGCCCAGACCCGGACGGACTTAATGAAAAACTGTTTTTT. Its translation: CASSPDPDGLNEKLFF.

The chain joins TRBV2 to TRBJ1-1; 11 bases are a match to TRBD1. The CDR3 covers 14 residues. From germline, CDR1 is SNHLY and CDR2 FYNNEI. V shed 7 bases and J 3 bases; nucleotides not matched to a gene: 4. DNA for the CDR3: TGTGCCAGCAACGGACAGGGGGCGGACACTGAAGCTTTCTTT. It specifies CASNGQGADTEAFF.

The rearrangement links TRBV19 to TRBJ2-2, with a tentative D call TRBD2 (5 bases). This CDR3 contains 15 residues. V was cut by 8 bases and J by 0 bases, with 13 bases left in between. The germline V gene encodes CDR1 LNHDA and CDR2 SQIVND (reference sequence). For the CDR3, the DNA is TGTGCCAGTTCCTCTACTAGGGCGAACACCGGGGAGCTGTTTTTT. Amino acids: CASSSTRANTGELFF.

The chain joins TRBV7-9 to TRBJ1-2; D is uncertain. Between the trimmed V and J ends, which lost 0 bases and 2 bases, there was a span of 7 bases. The CDR3 sequence is 14 residues long. From germline, CDR1 is SEHNR and CDR2 FQNEAQ (reference sequence). The CDR3 coding sequence is TGTGCCAGCAGCTTAGCTATCAGGAACTATGGCTACACCTTC. It codes for CASSLAIRNYGYTF.